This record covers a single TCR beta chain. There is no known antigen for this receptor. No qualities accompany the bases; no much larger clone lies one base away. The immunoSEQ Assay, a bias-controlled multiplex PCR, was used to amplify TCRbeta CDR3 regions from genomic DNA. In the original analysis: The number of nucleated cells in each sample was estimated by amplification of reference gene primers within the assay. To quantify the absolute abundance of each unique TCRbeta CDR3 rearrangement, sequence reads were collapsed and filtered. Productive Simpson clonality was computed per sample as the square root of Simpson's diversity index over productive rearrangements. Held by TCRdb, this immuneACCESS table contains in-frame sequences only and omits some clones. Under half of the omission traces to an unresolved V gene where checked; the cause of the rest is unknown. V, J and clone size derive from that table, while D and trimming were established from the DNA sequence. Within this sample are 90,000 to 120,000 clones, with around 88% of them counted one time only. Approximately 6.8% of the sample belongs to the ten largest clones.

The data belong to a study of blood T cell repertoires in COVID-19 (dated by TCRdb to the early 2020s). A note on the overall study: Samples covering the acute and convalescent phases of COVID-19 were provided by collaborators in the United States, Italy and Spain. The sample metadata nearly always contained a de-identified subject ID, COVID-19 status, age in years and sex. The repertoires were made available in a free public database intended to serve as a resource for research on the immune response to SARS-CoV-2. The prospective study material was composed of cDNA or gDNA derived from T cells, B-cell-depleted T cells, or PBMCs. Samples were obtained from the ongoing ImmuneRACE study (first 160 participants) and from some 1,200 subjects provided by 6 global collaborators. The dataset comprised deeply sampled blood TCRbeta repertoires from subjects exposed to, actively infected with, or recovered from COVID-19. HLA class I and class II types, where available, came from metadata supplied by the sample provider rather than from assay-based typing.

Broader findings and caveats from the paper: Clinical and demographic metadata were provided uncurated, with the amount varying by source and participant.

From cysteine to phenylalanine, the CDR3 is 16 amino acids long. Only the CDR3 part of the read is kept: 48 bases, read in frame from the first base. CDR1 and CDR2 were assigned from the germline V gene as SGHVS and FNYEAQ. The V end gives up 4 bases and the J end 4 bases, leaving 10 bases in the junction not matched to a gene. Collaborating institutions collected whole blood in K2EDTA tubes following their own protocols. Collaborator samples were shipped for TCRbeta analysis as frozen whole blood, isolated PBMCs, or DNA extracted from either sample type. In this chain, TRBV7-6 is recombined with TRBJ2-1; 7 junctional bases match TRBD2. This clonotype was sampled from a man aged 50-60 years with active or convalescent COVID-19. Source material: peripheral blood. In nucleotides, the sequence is TGTGCCAGCAGCTCAAGATCTAGCGGAGTATACAATGAGCAGTTCTTC. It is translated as CASSSRSSGVYNEQFF.